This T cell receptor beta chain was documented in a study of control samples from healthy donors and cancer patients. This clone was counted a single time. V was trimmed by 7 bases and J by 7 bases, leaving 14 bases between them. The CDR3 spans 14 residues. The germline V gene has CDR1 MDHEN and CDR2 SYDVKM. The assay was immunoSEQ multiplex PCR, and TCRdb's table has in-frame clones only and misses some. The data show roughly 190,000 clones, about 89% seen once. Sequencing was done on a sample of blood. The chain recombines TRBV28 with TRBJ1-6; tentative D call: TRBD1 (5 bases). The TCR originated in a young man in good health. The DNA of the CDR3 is TGTGCCAGCATGCAGGGCCTCGAAAATTCACCCCTCCACTTT. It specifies CASMQGLENSPLHF.